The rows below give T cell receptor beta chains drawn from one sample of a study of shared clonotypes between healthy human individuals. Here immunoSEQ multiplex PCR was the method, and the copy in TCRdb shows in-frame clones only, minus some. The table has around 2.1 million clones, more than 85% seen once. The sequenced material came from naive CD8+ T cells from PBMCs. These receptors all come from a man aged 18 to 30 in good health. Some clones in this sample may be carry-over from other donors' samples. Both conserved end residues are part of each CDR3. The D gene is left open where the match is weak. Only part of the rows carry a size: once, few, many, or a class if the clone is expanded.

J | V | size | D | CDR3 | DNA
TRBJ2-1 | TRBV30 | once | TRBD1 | CAWGLQGVSYNEQFF | TGTGCCTGGGGATTACAGGGGGTTTCCTACAATGAGCAGTTCTTC
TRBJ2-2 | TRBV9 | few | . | CASSVGTVNTGELFF | TGTGCCAGCAGCGTAGGGACAGTGAACACCGGGGAGCTGTTTTTT
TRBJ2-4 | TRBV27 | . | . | CASRGDGLAKNIQYF | TGTGCCAGCAGGGGGGACGGGCTAGCCAAAAACATTCAGTACTTC
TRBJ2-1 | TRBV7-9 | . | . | CASSPPVEEQFF | TGTGCCAGCAGCCCCCCGGTGGAGGAGCAGTTCTTC
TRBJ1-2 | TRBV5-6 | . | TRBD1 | CASSSGQGTYGYTF | TGTGCCAGCAGCTCCGGACAGGGGACCTATGGCTACACCTTC
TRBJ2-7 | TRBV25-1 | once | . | CASSDRPGAQGTLYF | TGTGCCAGCAGTGATCGCCCAGGGGCCCAGGGGACTTTGTACTTC
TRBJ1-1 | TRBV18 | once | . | CASSPGAYTEAFF | TGTGCCAGCTCACCAGGGGCGTACACTGAAGCTTTCTTT
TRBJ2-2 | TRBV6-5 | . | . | CASSYSMWGELFF | TGTGCCAGCAGTTACTCGATGTGGGGGGAGCTGTTTTTT
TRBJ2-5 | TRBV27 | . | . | CASSFIRGRGETQYF | TGTGCCAGCAGTTTTATCCGGGGGCGGGGGGAGACCCAGTACTTC
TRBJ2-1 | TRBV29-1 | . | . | CSVEDEGRQFF | TGCAGCGTTGAAGATGAAGGAAGGCAGTTCTTC
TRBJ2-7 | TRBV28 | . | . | CASSTLRAYEQYF | TGTGCCAGCAGTACACTCAGGGCCTACGAGCAGTACTTC
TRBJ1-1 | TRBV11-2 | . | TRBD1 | CASSYETGTFTEAFF | TGTGCCAGCAGCTACGAGACAGGGACGTTCACTGAAGCTTTCTTT
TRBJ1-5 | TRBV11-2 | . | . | CASSLIAHQPQHF | TGTGCCAGCAGCCTGATAGCCCATCAGCCCCAGCATTTT
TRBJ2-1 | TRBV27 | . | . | CASTEGNNEQFF | TGTGCCAGTACGGAGGGCAACAATGAGCAGTTCTTC
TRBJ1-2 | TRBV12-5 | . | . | CASGLVQSFGGLYGYTF | TGTGCTAGTGGTTTGGTACAAAGTTTTGGGGGTCTCTATGGCTACACCTTC
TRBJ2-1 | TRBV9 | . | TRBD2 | CASNGLAGENEQFF | TGTGCCAGCAACGGGCTAGCGGGAGAGAATGAGCAGTTCTTC
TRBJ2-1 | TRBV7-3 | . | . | CASSLTVSRSYNEQFF | TGTGCCAGCAGCCTCACAGTGTCCCGCTCCTACAATGAGCAGTTCTTC
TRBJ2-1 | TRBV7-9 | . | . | CASSFSGSYNEQFF | TGTGCCAGCAGCTTTTCCGGCTCCTACAATGAGCAGTTCTTC
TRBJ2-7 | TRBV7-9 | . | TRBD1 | CASSFTGQGWEQYF | TGTGCCAGCAGCTTTACAGGACAGGGGTGGGAGCAGTACTTC
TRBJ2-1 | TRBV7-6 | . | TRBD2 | CASSAEGLAGQFF | TGTGCCAGCAGCGCTGAGGGACTAGCGGGGCAGTTCTTC
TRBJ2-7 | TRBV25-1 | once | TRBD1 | CASSEQGARYEQYF | TGTGCCAGCAGTGAACAGGGGGCTCGCTACGAGCAGTACTTC
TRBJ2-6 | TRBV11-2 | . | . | CASSLWYSSAGANVLTF | TGTGCCAGCAGCTTATGGTACAGCTCGGCTGGGGCCAACGTCCTGACTTTC
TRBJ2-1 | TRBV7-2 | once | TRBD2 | CASSHRRGTSGRHEQFF | TGTGCCAGCAGCCACCGACGCGGGACTAGCGGGAGGCATGAGCAGTTCTTC
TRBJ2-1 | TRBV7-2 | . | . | CASSLGQPYNEQFF | TGTGCCAGCAGCTTAGGGCAGCCCTACAATGAGCAGTTCTTC
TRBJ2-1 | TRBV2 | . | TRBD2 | CASSVTSGEYNEQFF | TGTGCCAGCAGTGTGACTAGCGGGGAATACAATGAGCAGTTCTTC
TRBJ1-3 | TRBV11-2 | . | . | CASSLDSVSGNTIYF | TGTGCCAGCAGCTTAGATAGCGTTTCTGGAAACACCATATATTTT
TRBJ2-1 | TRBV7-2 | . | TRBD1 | CASSFNRGATYNEQFF | TGTGCCAGCAGCTTTAACAGGGGCGCGACCTACAATGAGCAGTTCTTC
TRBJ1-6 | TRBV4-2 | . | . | CASSQEHGRNSPLHF | TGTGCCAGCAGCCAAGAACACGGACGAAATTCACCCCTCCACTTT
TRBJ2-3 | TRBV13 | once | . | CASSTQLADTQYF | TGTGCCAGCAGCACCCAATTAGCAGATACGCAGTATTTT
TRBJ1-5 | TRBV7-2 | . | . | CASSLEGFNPINQPQHF | TGTGCCAGCAGCTTAGAAGGTTTTAACCCTATAAATCAGCCCCAGCATTTT
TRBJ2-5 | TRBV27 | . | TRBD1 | CASSDLQGEETQYF | TGTGCCAGCAGTGACCTACAGGGGGAGGAGACCCAGTACTTC
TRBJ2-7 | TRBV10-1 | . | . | CASSDSRIRGYEQYF | TGCGCCAGCAGTGACTCTCGAATCCGCGGATACGAGCAGTACTTC
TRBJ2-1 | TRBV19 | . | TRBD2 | CASSIGLGLAGGSYNEQFF | TGTGCCAGTAGTATAGGGCTTGGGCTAGCGGGAGGCTCCTACAATGAGCAGTTCTTC
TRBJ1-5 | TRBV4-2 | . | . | CASSQDPDTNQPQHF | TGTGCCAGCAGCCAAGATCCGGACACTAATCAGCCCCAGCATTTT
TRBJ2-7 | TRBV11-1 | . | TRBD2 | CASSLEGSGRLYEQYF | TGTGCCAGCAGCTTAGAGGGCAGCGGGAGGCTCTACGAGCAGTACTTC
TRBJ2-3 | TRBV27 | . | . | CASRLLLTSPATRTVADTQYF | TGTGCCAGCAGGCTCCTACTCACAAGTCCCGCGACTAGAACGGTCGCAGATACGCAGTATTTT
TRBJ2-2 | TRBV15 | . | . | CATSPPNTGELFF | TGTGCCACCAGTCCGCCGAACACCGGGGAGCTGTTTTTT
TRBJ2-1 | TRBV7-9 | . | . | CASSLGTGGSYNEQFF | TGTGCCAGCAGCTTAGGTACCGGGGGCTCCTACAATGAGCAGTTCTTC
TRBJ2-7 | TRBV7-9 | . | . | CASSGAGFYEQYF | TGTGCCAGCAGCGGTGCGGGGTTCTACGAGCAGTACTTC
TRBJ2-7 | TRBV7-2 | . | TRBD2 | CASRDLAGGYEQYF | TGTGCCAGCAGGGACCTAGCGGGAGGGTACGAGCAGTACTTC
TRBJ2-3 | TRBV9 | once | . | CASSALSTDTQYF | TGTGCCAGCAGCGCCCTGTCCACAGATACGCAGTATTTT